The 29 T cell receptor beta chains reported below all come from one sample, sequenced in a study of CD8+CD57+ T cells in acquired aplastic anemia. Template material for TCR beta VDJ and CDR3 profiling consisted of genomic DNA. MiXCR, run by TCRdb on the reads, gives a single entry per CDR3 protein. The repertoire holds 190,000 or so distinct CDR3 sequences, with approximately 52% as singletons. Those patients picked for sequencing had displayed CD8+CD57+ cell expansion on flow cytometry. Input material: sorted CD4+, CD8+, or CD8+CD57+ T cells (not recorded which) from PBMCs. The receptors were gathered from a human donor with aplastic anemia.

This clonotype has a count of ten or more. The chain's CDR3 is CASSPFEAGGYYGYTF. The DNA of the CDR3 is TGTGCCAGCAGCCCCTTCGAGGCGGGGGGTTACTATGGCTACACCTTC. This chain uses TRBV6-1 with TRBJ1-2; D is possibly TRBD1 (5 bases). The germline V gene encodes CDR1 MNHNS and CDR2 SASEGT. V lost 6 bases to trimming and J lost 3 bases, with 20 bases between them. This CDR3 region has 16 residues.

This chain connects TRBV2 to TRBJ1-1; 11 bases are shared with TRBD1. This CDR3 comprises 13 residues. Germline assignment: CDR1 SNHLY and CDR2 FYNNEI. Trimming took 6 bases from V and 6 from J; bases not matched to a gene: 3. The CDR3 bases are TGTGCCAGCAGCCGGGACAGGGGGGCTGAAGCTTTCTTT. Protein sequence: CASSRDRGAEAFF.

The J gene is TRBJ2-5, the V gene TRBV2, with unresolved D. With 6 bases removed from V and 4 bases from J, the gap between germline ends came to 15 bases. This CDR3 has 14 residues. Germline CDR1 reads SNHLY; CDR2 reads FYNNEI. Here the CDR3 DNA reads TGTGCCAGCAGCCAAGCAGCGATCGGAGAGACCCAGTACTTC. It is translated as CASSQAAIGETQYF.

This clonotype was picked up many times. The V call is TRBV19, the J call TRBJ1-3; no firm D call. The CDR3 spans 15 residues. Germline CDR1 and CDR2: LNHDA and SQIVND (reference sequence). Trimming pared 4 bases from V and 0 bases from J, leaving 10 bases between. CDR3 region: CASSTYMHSGNTIYF. As DNA, the CDR3 is TGTGCCAGTAGTACTTACATGCACTCTGGAAACACCATATATTTT.

This chain links TRBV24-1 with TRBJ1-2; 8 bases map to TRBD1. Germline V lookup: CDR1 KGHDR, CDR2 SFDVKD. V gave up 5 bases and J gave up 6 bases; unmatched junction bases: 7. This CDR3 is built from 14 residues. This chain's CDR3 is CATSGIQGVDGYTF. CDR3 nucleotide sequence: TGTGCCACCAGTGGTATACAGGGGGTGGATGGCTACACCTTC.

This clonotype was picked up many times. The V call is TRBV5-5, the J call TRBJ1-2; D unclear. The CDR3 runs 15 residues. Germline V gives CDR1 SGHKS, CDR2 YYEKEE (reference sequence). The V end lost 3 bases, the J end lost 2 bases, and 14 bases lay between the germline ends. The CDR3 protein is CASSSGPTGNYGYTF. The CDR3 region has the DNA TGTGCCAGCAGCTCCGGGCCGACCGGGAACTATGGCTACACCTTC.

This clonotype has a count of ten or more. The gene calls are TRBV20-1 and TRBJ1-5; 12 nucleotides line up with TRBD1. Germline V gene lookup returns CDR1 DFQATT and CDR2 SNEGSKA (reference sequence). V shed 3 bases, J shed 4 bases, and the junction held 7 bases outside the gene matches. The CDR3 extends over 16 amino acids. CDR3 protein: CSASAGQGARNQPQHF. CDR3 sequence (DNA): TGCAGTGCTAGTGCGGGACAGGGGGCGCGGAATCAGCCCCAGCATTTT.

The rearrangement joins TRBV15 to TRBJ2-5; D ambiguous. Deletions cut 0 bases from V and 1 base from J, with 9 bases between. The CDR3 totals 15 residues. Per germline, CDR1 LNHNV and CDR2 YYDKDF (reference sequence). The CDR3 region is CATSRDGRSQETQYF. Written as DNA, the CDR3 is TGTGCCACCAGCAGAGATGGAAGGAGCCAAGAGACCCAGTACTTC.

This clonotype was seen repeatedly, ten times or more. At one boundary the junction diverges from the germline segment, which might be a read error. The chain employs TRBV14 and TRBJ2-2; possibly TRBD1 for D (6 bases). Looked up from germline, CDR1 is SGHDN and CDR2 is FVKESK. This CDR3 contains 18 residues. The CDR3 coding sequence is TGTGCCAGCAACCAAACAGGGCATTACCGGGAGAACACCGGGGAGCTGTTTTTT. Amino acids: CASNQTGHYRENTGELFF.

The rearrangement links TRBV11-1 to TRBJ2-7, with D perhaps TRBD1 (9 bases). V lost 3 bases, J lost 2 bases, and 26 bases lay in between. The germline CDR1 and CDR2 sequences are SGHAT and FQDESV (reference sequence). This CDR3 has 19 amino acids. The DNA for the CDR3 is TGTGCCAGCAGCTTCGGACTAGTAGCGGGACAGGGAATCCCCTACGAGCAGTACTTC. Protein: CASSFGLVAGQGIPYEQYF.

The V gene is TRBV9, the J gene TRBJ1-5; no firm D call. The V gene lost 0 bases and the J gene lost 7 bases, with 8 bases spanning the gap. The CDR3 sequence is 13 residues long. Germline values: CDR1 SGDLS, CDR2 YYNGEE. The CDR3 reads CASSVAGEQPQHF. The CDR3 nucleotides read TGTGCCAGCAGCGTAGCTGGGGAACAGCCCCAGCATTTT.

This clonotype was seen repeatedly, ten times or more. The J gene is TRBJ2-2, the V gene TRBV5-1; D call uncertain. The CDR3 has 15 amino acids. Looked up from germline, CDR1 is SGHRS and CDR2 is YFSETQ. The V end lost 0 bases, the J end lost 4 bases, and 10 bases lay between the germline ends. The CDR3 loop reads CASSLGPTSTGELFF. The CDR3 DNA follows: TGCGCCAGCAGCTTGGGACCGACCTCCACCGGGGAGCTGTTTTTT. The full variable domain, rest sourced from reference TRBV5-1 and TRBJ2-2, is KAGVTQTPRYLIKTRGQQVTLSCSPISGHRSVSWYQQTPGQGLQFLFEYFSETQRNKGNFPGRFSGRQFSNSRSEMNVSTLELGDSALYLCASSLGPTSTGELFFGEGSRLTVL.

The V and J genes are TRBV3-1 and TRBJ1-2, with 8 positions matching TRBD1. CDR1 is LGHDT, CDR2 YNNKEL, per germline (reference sequence). The CDR3 sequence is 14 residues long. V shed 3 bases, J shed 6 bases, and the junction held 6 bases outside the gene matches. CDR3 coding DNA: TGTGCCAGCAGCCATACGGACAGGGACCATGGCTACACCTTC. Translation gives CASSHTDRDHGYTF.

The V and J genes are TRBV19 and TRBJ1-1; 7 nucleotides match TRBD1. The CDR3 totals 12 residues. V shed 8 bases and J 7 bases; nucleotides not matched to a gene: 7. The V gene's germline CDR1 is LNHDA and CDR2 SQIVND (reference sequence). CDR3 DNA: TGTGCCAGTCGGGACAGCGATTTTGAAGCTTTCTTT. It translates to CASRDSDFEAFF.

There are many counts of this clonotype. The J gene is TRBJ1-6, the V gene TRBV6-1, with 10 positions matching TRBD1. CDR1 is MNHNS and CDR2 is SASEGT in the germline V gene. This CDR3 comprises 14 residues. Trimming took 7 bases from V and 9 from J; bases not matched to a gene: 6. The DNA of the CDR3 is TGTGCCAGCATCAGACAGGGGGCGGCTTCACCCCTCCACTTT. Protein product: CASIRQGAASPLHF.

The genes are TRBV5-1 and TRBJ2-5; the match to TRBD2 covers 8 bases. Germline V CDR1 and CDR2: SGHRS, YFSETQ. The V gene end was trimmed by 0 bases and the J gene end by 4 bases; junction bases not matched to a gene: 2. The CDR3 length is 14 residues. The CDR3 here is CASSLEAGGETQYF. The CDR3, as DNA: TGCGCCAGCAGCTTGGAGGCGGGAGGAGAGACCCAGTACTTC.

This clonotype appeared many times. The gene calls are TRBV5-8 and TRBJ1-1; D uncertain. Germline CDR1 and CDR2: SGHTS and YDEGEE. This CDR3 is built from 15 residues. V was shortened by 0 bases and J by 0 bases, with 9 bases between the two germline ends. The CDR3 DNA reads TGTGCCAGCAGCTTGGGGGCCGGTTTGAACACTGAAGCTTTCTTT. Amino acids: CASSLGAGLNTEAFF.

V usage is TRBV10-3 and J usage is TRBJ1-2; the match to TRBD1 covers 12 bases. Per the germline V gene, CDR1 is ENHRY and CDR2 is SYGVKD. The CDR3 spans 15 residues. The V segment lost 3 bases and the J segment 8 bases; nucleotides outside the gene matches: 7. CDR3 coding DNA: TGTGCCATCAGTGACACCGGGACAGGGGGCGGAGGCTACACCTTC. As protein: CAISDTGTGGGGYTF.

This sequence joins TRBV29-1 and TRBJ1-1, with 7 bases fitting TRBD1. J lost 0 bases, V lost 8 bases, and 9 bases had no gene match. This CDR3 comprises 14 residues. CDR1 is SQVTM, CDR2 ANQGSEA, per germline. The CDR3 DNA sequence: TGCAGCTTCACCCGGGGACAGATGAACACTGAAGCTTTCTTT. It translates to CSFTRGQMNTEAFF.

V is TRBV29-1 and J is TRBJ2-7; D is unresolved. The germline V gene encodes CDR1 SQVTM and CDR2 ANQGSEA. Trimming removed 0 bases at V and 4 bases at J, with 13 bases between. The CDR3 has 14 amino acids. The CDR3 sequence is CSVEDLGKPYEQYF. DNA of the CDR3: TGCAGCGTTGAAGATTTGGGTAAGCCTTACGAGCAGTACTTC.

This clonotype was recorded once. This chain uses TRBV29-1 with TRBJ1-1; D gene unclear. The germline V and J ends were trimmed by 2 bases and 5 bases, with 6 bases remaining between them. The germline CDR1 and CDR2 sequences are SQVTM and ANQGSEA. This CDR3 contains 11 residues. The CDR3 DNA is TGCAGCGTTGAATTGGGAACTGAAGCTTTCTTT. It specifies CSVELGTEAFF.

The chain recombines TRBV12-3 or TRBV12-4 with TRBJ1-5, with a tentative D call TRBD1 (6 bases). The CDR3 consists of 13 residues. V was pared by 6 bases and J by 4 bases, with 10 bases between. DNA of the CDR3: TGTGCCAGCAGGGACAGACAAAATCAGCCCCAGCATTTT. It translates to CASRDRQNQPQHF.

CDR3 loop: CASSLEGSAAYEQYF. CDR3 coding DNA: TGCGCCAGCAGCTTGGAGGGTAGCGCCGCCTACGAGCAGTACTTC. The rearrangement uses TRBV5-1 and TRBJ2-7, with a weak D call TRBD2 (5 bases). CDR3 length: 15 amino acids. Germline V CDR1 and CDR2: SGHRS, YFSETQ. Trimming shortened V by 0 bases and J by 2 bases, and 12 bases separated the two germline ends.

The rearrangement uses TRBV4-2 and TRBJ2-3; unclear D gene. The length of the CDR3 is 16 residues. Trimming cost V 2 bases and J 2 bases, with 14 bases left between them. The V gene's germline CDR1 is LGHNA and CDR2 YNFKEQ. The CDR3 sequence: CASSQTTPASTDTQYF. CDR3 nucleotide sequence: TGTGCCAGCAGCCAAACCACTCCCGCGTCCACAGATACGCAGTATTTT.

This clonotype was detected ten times or more. The chain couples TRBV5-1 to TRBJ1-5; D not certain. The germline V gene has CDR1 SGHRS and CDR2 YFSETQ. The CDR3 runs to 13 residues. V dropped 0 bases and J dropped 6 bases, with 7 bases sitting between them. DNA for the CDR3: TGCGCCAGCAGCTTGGGGGCCGGTCAGCCCCAGCATTTT. Residues: CASSLGAGQPQHF.

Worth noting for this clonotype: The CDR3 ends on some other residue instead of the conserved phenylalanine or tryptophan, so this is likely a read error. This rearrangement joins TRBV2 to TRBJ1-2; D may be TRBD1 (6 bases). The CDR3 has 15 amino acids. CDR1 SNHLY and CDR2 FYNNEI come from the germline V gene. V gave up 1 base and J gave up 0 bases, with 9 bases separating them. The CDR3 here is CASSEGTATNYGYTL. The CDR3 DNA reads as TGTGCCAGCAGTGAAGGGACAGCAACTAACTATGGCTACACCCTC.

This chain connects TRBV20-1 to TRBJ1-1, with D uncertain. Germline loops: CDR1 DFQATT, CDR2 SNEGSKA (reference sequence). V was shortened by 6 bases and J by 3 bases, with 11 bases between the two germline ends. The CDR3 sequence is 12 residues long. The CDR3 loop reads CSAVEGHTEAFF. CDR3 sequence (DNA): TGCAGTGCAGTAGAGGGTCACACTGAAGCTTTCTTT.

Remarks on this clonotype: Mismatch with germline at one junction end may stem from a read error. The chain employs TRBV10-1 and TRBJ2-7, with TRBD1 matching over 7 bases. CDR3 size: 12 residues. The germline V gene encodes CDR1 WNHNN and CDR2 SYGVQD (reference sequence). Here the CDR3 DNA reads TGCGCCGGCAGACTCGACAGGGACGAGCAGTACTTC. It yields the protein CAGRLDRDEQYF.

This clonotype was seen ten or more times. This rearrangement joins TRBV29-1 to TRBJ1-2; D perhaps matches TRBD1 (5 bases). The CDR3 has 13 residues. Germline lookup yields CDR1 SQVTM and CDR2 ANQGSEA. Trimming left V 3 bases short and J 9 bases short, with 17 bases between. DNA for the CDR3: TGCAGCGTTGATACTAGTGGGGGGACGCGCTACACCTTC. Residues: CSVDTSGGTRYTF.